The TCR beta chain under discussion was sequenced for a study of shared clonotypes between healthy human individuals. Measured with immunoSEQ multiplex PCR; TCRdb has only the in-frame clones, and not every one. This table has 2 million to 2.5 million clones, over 85% appearing once. Study-wide results and limits: The sampled material consisted only of blood, and tissue repertoires are likely to differ.

Germline V gene lookup returns CDR1 SGHDT and CDR2 YYEEEE. Trimming shortened V by 0 bases and J by 8 bases, and 11 bases separated the two germline ends. The CDR3 covers 14 residues. A remark on this clone: Its antigen is not known.

Adult Caucasians living in Nashville, Tennessee made up all of the donors. The sequencing input was naive CD4+ T cells from PBMCs. The subset here: CD45RA+ positively selected. This TCR came from a man aged 18 to 30 in good health. Some clones in this sample may be carry-over from other donors' samples. The gene calls are TRBV5-6 and TRBJ1-4, with D perhaps matching TRBD1 (5 bases). This CDR3 reads CASSLVGAFEKLFF. CDR3 sequence (DNA): TGTGCCAGCAGCTTGGTAGGGGCTTTCGAAAAACTGTTTTTT.